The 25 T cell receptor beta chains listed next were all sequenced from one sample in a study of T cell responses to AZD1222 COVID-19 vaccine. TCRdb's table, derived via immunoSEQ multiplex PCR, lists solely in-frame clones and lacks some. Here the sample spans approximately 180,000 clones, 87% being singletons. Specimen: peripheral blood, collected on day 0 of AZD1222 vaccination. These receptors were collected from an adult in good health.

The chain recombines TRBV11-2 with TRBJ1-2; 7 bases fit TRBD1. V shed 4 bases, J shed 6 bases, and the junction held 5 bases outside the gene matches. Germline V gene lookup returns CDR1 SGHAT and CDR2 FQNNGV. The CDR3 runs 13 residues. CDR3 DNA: TGTGCCAGCAGCTCGACAGGGTGGAATGGCTACACCTTC. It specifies CASSSTGWNGYTF. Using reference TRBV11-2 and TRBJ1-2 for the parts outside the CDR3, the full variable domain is EAGVAQSPRYKIIEKRQSVAFWCNPISGHATLYWYQQILGQGPKLLIQFQNNGVVDDSQLPKDRFSAERLKGVDSTLKIQPAKLEDSAVYLCASSSTGWNGYTFGSGTRLTVV.

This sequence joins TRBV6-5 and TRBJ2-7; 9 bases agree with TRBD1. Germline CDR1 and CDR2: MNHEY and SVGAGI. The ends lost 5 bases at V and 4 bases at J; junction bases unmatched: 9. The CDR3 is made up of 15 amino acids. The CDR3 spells CASSPWGTGMYEQYF. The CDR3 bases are TGTGCCAGCAGTCCCTGGGGGACAGGGATGTACGAGCAGTACTTC.

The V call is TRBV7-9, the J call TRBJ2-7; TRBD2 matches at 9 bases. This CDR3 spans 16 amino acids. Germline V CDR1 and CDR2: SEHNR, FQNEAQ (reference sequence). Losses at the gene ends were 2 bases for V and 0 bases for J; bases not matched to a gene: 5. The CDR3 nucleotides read TGTGCCAGCAGCTTATTTATAGCGGGAGCCTCCTACGAGCAGTACTTC. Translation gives CASSLFIAGASYEQYF.

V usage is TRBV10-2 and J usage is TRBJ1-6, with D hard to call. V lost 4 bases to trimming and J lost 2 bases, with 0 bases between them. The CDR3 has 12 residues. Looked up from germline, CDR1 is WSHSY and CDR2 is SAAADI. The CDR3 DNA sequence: TGCGCCAGCAGTGCCTATAATTCACCCCTCCACTTT. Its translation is CASSAYNSPLHF.

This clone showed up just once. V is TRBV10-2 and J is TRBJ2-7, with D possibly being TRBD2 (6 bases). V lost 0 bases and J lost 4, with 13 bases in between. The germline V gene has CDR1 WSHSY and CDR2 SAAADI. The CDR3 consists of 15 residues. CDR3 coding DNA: TGCGCCAGCAGTGAGTCTTGGCTAGCGCAATACGAGCAGTACTTC. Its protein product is CASSESWLAQYEQYF.

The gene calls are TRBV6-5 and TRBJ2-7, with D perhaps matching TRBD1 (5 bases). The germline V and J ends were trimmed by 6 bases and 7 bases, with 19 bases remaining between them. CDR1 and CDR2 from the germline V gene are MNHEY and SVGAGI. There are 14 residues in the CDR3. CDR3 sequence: CASSLQAARDEQYF. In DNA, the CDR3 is TGTGCCAGCAGCCTTCAGGCCGCCAGGGATGAGCAGTACTTC.

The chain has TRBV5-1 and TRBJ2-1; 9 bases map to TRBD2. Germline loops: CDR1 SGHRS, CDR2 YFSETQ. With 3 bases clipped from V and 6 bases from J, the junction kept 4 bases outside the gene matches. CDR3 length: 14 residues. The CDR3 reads CASSSGLASNEQFF. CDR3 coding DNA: TGCGCCAGCAGCTCCGGACTAGCGTCCAATGAGCAGTTCTTC.

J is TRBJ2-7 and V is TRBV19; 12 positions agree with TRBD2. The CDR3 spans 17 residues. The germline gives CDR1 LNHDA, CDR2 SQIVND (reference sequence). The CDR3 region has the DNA TGTGCTACATCTAAAGGGGCGACTAGCGGGAGCTCCTACGAGCAGTACTTC. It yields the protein CATSKGATSGSSYEQYF.

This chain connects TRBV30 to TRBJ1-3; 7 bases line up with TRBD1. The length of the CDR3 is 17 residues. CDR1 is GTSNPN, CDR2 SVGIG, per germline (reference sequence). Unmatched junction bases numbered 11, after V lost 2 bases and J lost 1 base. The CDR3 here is CAWSRDRVVGSGNTIYF. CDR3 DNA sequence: TGTGCCTGGAGTAGAGACAGGGTGGTGGGATCTGGAAACACCATATATTTT.

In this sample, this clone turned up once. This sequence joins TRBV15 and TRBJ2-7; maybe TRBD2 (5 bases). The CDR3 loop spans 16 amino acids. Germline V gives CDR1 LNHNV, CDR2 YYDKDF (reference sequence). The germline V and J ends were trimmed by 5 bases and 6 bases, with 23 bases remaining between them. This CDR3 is CATSVGSRALPGEQYF. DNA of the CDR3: TGTGCCACCAGCGTAGGGAGTAGGGCCCTCCCGGGCGAGCAGTACTTC.

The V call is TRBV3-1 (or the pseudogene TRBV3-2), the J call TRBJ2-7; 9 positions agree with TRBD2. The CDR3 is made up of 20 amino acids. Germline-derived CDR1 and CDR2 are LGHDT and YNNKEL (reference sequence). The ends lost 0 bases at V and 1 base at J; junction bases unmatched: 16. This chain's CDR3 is CASSQEGTTTSGFVSYEQYF. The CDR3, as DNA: TGTGCCAGCAGCCAAGAGGGAACGACGACTAGCGGATTTGTTTCCTACGAGCAGTACTTC.

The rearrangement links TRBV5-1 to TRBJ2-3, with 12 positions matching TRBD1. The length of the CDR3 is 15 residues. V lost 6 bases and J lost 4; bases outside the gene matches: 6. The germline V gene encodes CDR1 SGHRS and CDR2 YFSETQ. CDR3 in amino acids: CASIPGTGGADTQYF. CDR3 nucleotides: TGCGCCAGCATCCCCGGGACAGGGGGCGCAGATACGCAGTATTTT.

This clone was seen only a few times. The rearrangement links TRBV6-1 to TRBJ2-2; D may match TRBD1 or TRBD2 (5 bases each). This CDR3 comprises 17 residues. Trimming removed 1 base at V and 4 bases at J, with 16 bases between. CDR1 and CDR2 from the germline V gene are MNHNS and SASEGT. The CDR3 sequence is CASSEVYGTFPTGELFF. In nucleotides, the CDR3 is TGTGCCAGCAGTGAAGTATATGGGACCTTCCCCACCGGGGAGCTGTTTTTT.

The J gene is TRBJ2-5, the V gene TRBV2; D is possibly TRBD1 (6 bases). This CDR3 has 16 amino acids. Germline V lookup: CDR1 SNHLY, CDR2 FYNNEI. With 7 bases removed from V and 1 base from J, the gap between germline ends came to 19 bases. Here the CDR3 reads CASTRLQGTTQETQYF. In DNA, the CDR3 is TGTGCCAGCACGCGACTACAGGGCACCACCCAAGAGACCCAGTACTTC.

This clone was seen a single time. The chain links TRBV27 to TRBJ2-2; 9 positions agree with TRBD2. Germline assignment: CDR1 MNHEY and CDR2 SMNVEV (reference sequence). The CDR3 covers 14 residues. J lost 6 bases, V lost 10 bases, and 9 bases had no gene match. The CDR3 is CATRRGRAAGELFF. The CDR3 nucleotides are TGTGCCACCAGGCGCGGGAGGGCCGCCGGGGAGCTGTTTTTT.

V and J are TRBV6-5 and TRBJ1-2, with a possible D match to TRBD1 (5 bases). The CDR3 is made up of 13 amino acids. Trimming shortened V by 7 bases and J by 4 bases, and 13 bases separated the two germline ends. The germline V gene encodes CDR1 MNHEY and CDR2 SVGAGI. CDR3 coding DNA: TGTGCCAGCAACGAACCGGGACGCTATGGCTACACCTTC. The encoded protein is CASNEPGRYGYTF.

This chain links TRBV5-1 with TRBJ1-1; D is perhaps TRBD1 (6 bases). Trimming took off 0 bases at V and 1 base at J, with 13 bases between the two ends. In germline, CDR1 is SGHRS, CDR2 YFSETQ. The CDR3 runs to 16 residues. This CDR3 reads CASSLGPQGQNTEAFF. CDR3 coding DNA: TGCGCCAGCAGCTTGGGGCCCCAGGGACAGAACACTGAAGCTTTCTTT.

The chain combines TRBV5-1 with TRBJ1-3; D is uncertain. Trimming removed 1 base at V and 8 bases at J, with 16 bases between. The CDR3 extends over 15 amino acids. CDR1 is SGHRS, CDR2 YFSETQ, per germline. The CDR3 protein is CASSLSSGERYTIYF. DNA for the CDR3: TGCGCCAGCAGCTTGTCTTCTGGAGAAAGGTACACCATATATTTT.

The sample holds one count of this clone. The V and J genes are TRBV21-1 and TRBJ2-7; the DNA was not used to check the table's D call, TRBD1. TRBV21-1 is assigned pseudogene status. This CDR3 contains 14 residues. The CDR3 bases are TGTGCCAGCAGCAAAGGTCTCCCAGGGTGGGAGCAGTACTTC. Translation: CASSKGLPGWEQYF.

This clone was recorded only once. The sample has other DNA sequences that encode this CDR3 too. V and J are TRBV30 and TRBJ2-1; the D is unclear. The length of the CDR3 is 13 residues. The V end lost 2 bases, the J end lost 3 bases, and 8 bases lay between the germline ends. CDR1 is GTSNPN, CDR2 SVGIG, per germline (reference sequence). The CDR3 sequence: CAWSSSGYNEQFF. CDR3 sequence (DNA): TGTGCCTGGAGTAGCTCGGGCTACAATGAGCAGTTCTTC.

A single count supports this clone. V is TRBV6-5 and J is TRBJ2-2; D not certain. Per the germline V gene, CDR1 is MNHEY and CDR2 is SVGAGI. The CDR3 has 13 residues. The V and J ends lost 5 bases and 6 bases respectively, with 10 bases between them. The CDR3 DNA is TGTGCCAGCAGTCCCTATGGATCCGGGGAGCTGTTTTTT. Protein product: CASSPYGSGELFF.

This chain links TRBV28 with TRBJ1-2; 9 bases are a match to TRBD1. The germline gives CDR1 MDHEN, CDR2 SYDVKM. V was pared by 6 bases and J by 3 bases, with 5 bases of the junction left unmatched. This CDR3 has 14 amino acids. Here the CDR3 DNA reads TGTGCCAGCAGGGGACAGGGTCTTCACTATGGCTACACCTTC. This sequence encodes CASRGQGLHYGYTF.

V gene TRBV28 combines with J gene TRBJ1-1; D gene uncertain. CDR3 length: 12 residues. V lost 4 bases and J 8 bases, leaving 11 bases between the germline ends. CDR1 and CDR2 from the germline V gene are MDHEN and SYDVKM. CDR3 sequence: CASSSRAEEAFF. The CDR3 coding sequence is TGTGCCAGCAGTTCAAGAGCCGAAGAAGCTTTCTTT.

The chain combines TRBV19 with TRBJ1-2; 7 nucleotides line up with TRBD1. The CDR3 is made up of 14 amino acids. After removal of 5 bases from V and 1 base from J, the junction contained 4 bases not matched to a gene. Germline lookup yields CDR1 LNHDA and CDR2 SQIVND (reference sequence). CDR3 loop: CASSPGDSNYGYTF. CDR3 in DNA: TGTGCCAGTAGTCCCGGGGACAGTAACTATGGCTACACCTTC.

CDR3 region: CASSMADGGNTEAFF. DNA of the CDR3: TGTGCCAGTAGCATGGCTGACGGGGGGAACACTGAAGCTTTCTTT. The chain employs TRBV19 and TRBJ1-1; tentatively, D is TRBD1 (5 bases). The germline CDR1 and CDR2 sequences are LNHDA and SQIVND (reference sequence). V was shortened by 6 bases and J by 1 base, with 15 bases between the two germline ends. The CDR3 covers 15 residues.